The rows below give T cell receptor beta chains drawn from one sample of a study of a mutant IDH1 vaccine in newly diagnosed glioma. No antigen has been assigned to these receptors. Sequenced by immunoSEQ multiplex PCR; TCRdb stores in-frame clones only, minus some. The repertoire holds more than 35,000 clones, with 81% as singletons. The sequencing here drew on PBMCs, taken from a glioma patient whose treatment included an IDH1 peptide vaccine. The source of these receptors is a woman aged 40 to 50 with glioma. Some clones in this sample may be carry-over from other donors' samples. The CDR3 runs from the conserved cysteine through the conserved F or W. A D gene is named only where the DNA matches it firmly. Size is omitted from some rows. Given values are once, few, many or a class for expanded clones.

J: TRBJ1-5
D: NA
size: NA
V: TRBV4-1
CDR3: CASSQRTGPDQPQHF
DNA: TGCGCCAGCAGCCAGCGTACAGGGCCGGATCAGCCCCAGCATTTT

J: TRBJ2-3
D: TRBD2
size: NA
V: TRBV7-6
CDR3: CASSPAGGTDTQYF
DNA: TGTGCCAGCAGCCCAGCGGGGGGCACAGATACGCAGTATTTT

J: TRBJ2-7
D: NA
size: NA
V: TRBV6-5
CDR3: CASSLHNGEQYF
DNA: TGTGCCAGCAGTTTACATAATGGGGAGCAGTACTTC

J: TRBJ2-1
D: TRBD2
size: NA
V: TRBV19
CDR3: CASSTPASGIGDEQFF
DNA: TGTGCCAGTAGTACCCCCGCTAGCGGTATTGGCGATGAGCAGTTCTTC

J: TRBJ1-1
D: TRBD1
size: few
V: TRBV7-8
CDR3: CASSHRGNTEAFF
DNA: TGTGCCAGCAGTCACAGGGGGAACACTGAAGCTTTCTTT

J: TRBJ2-7
D: NA
size: NA
V: TRBV5-6
CDR3: CASSKLSYEQYF
DNA: TGTGCCAGCAGCAAGTTAAGCTACGAGCAGTACTTC

J: TRBJ1-6
D: NA
size: NA
V: TRBV7-2
CDR3: CASSLLSSSLALHF
DNA: TGTGCCAGCAGCCTACTGTCGTCGTCGTTGGCCCTCCACTTT

J: TRBJ2-7
D: NA
size: NA
V: TRBV30
CDR3: CAWSVFSEQYF
DNA: TGTGCCTGGAGTGTATTTAGCGAGCAGTACTTC

J: TRBJ2-7
D: NA
size: NA
V: TRBV7-9
CDR3: CASSSEGGGSYREQYF
DNA: TGTGCCAGCAGCTCCGAGGGGGGCGGGAGCTACCGGGAGCAGTACTTC

J: TRBJ2-7
D: NA
size: NA
V: TRBV20-1
CDR3: CSASDHEQYF
DNA: TGCAGTGCTAGTGATCACGAGCAGTACTTC

J: TRBJ2-7
D: TRBD2
size: NA
V: TRBV4-1
CDR3: CASSQAGTSIGEQYF
DNA: TGCGCCAGCAGCCAAGCCGGGACTAGCATCGGCGAGCAGTACTTC

J: TRBJ2-7
D: NA
size: once
V: TRBV4-3
CDR3: CASSQGVGLVYEQYF
DNA: TGCGCCAGCAGCCAAGGGGTGGGGCTGGTCTACGAGCAGTACTTC

J: TRBJ1-2
D: NA
size: NA
V: TRBV28
CDR3: CASTGRGRSGYTF
DNA: TGTGCCAGCACCGGCAGAGGGAGGAGCGGCTACACCTTC

J: TRBJ2-3
D: TRBD2
size: NA
V: TRBV4-3
CDR3: CASSQVAGESTDTQYF
DNA: TGCGCCAGCAGCCAAGTGGCGGGGGAGAGCACAGATACGCAGTATTTT

J: TRBJ1-3
D: NA
size: few
V: TRBV19
CDR3: CASSSGLSGNTIYF
DNA: TGTGCCAGTAGTTCCGGACTCTCTGGAAACACCATATATTTT